The entry that follows covers one TCR beta chain sequence. No antigen is known for it. This sample was included in a study of somatic mutations in cytotoxic T cells in rheumatoid arthritis. Study-wide results and caveats: Within 8 of 65 patients, the single biggest CD8+ clone made up more than 20% of CD8+ cells. Rheumatoid arthritis patients were compared with age-matched healthy controls, and their CD8+ T-cell clonality did not differ significantly.

Libraries were prepared by immunoSEQ multiplex PCR; TCRdb keeps only in-frame clonotypes and omits some of them. The table records about 30,000 clones, roughly four fifths of them present only once. This CDR3 spans 14 amino acids. Losses at the gene ends were 4 bases for V and 2 bases for J; bases not matched to a gene: 4. CDR1 and CDR2 (germline): LNHDA, SQIVND (reference sequence). Sequences were obtained from CD8+ T cells sorted from blood. The clonotype was recovered from an adult with rheumatoid arthritis. The chain recombines TRBV19 with TRBJ2-7; 8 bases are a match to TRBD1. In DNA, the CDR3 is TGTGCCAGTAGTACAGGGGGCATAACCTACGAGCAGTACTTC. Amino acid sequence: CASSTGGITYEQYF.